The present TCR beta chain was sequenced within a study of blood T cell repertoires in COVID-19. Data came from immunoSEQ multiplex PCR; TCRdb stores just in-frame clones and leaves some out. The sample shows over 150,000 clones, 65% to 90% of them seen only once. The ends lost 3 bases at V and 2 bases at J; junction bases unmatched: 7. The CDR3 covers 15 residues. From germline, CDR1 is SGHRS and CDR2 YFSETQ. Sequenced sample: peripheral blood. The sequence was obtained from a woman in her sixties or seventies with COVID-19, enrolled during active disease. This sequence joins TRBV5-1 and TRBJ1-1; 7 bases agree with TRBD1. CDR3 residues: CASSYEGARNTEAFF. CDR3 DNA sequence: TGCGCCAGCAGCTACGAGGGGGCGCGAAACACTGAAGCTTTCTTT.